The clone carrying this TCR beta chain was recorded only once. V was cut by 0 bases and J by 3 bases, with 7 bases left in between. Germline V gene data show CDR1 as SGHNT and CDR2 as YYREEE (reference sequence). The CDR3 totals 13 residues. The data belong to a study of blood T cell repertoires in COVID-19. Libraries were prepared by immunoSEQ multiplex PCR; TCRdb keeps only in-frame clonotypes and omits some of them. The repertoire consists of 130,000 or so clones, with 82% occurring once and the leading ten covering 12%. This rearrangement joins TRBV5-4 to TRBJ2-7; unclear D gene. The sequenced sample consisted of peripheral blood. The clonotype originates from a human donor in a cohort sampled during active COVID-19. The CDR3 DNA reads as TGTGCCAGCAGCTTGGGCAGGAACTACGAGCAGTACTTC. It is translated as CASSLGRNYEQYF.